The sequence of this T cell receptor (beta chain) was determined in a study of T and B cells in COVID-19 patients. Multiplex PCR with BIOMED2 TRB-A/B primer pools amplified TRB rearrangements. Each CDR3 protein is one row after TCRdb ran MiXCR on the multiplex PCR reads. The sample records 15,000 to 20,000 distinct CDR3 sequences, around a third being singletons. Blood genomic DNA input for TRB amplification was roughly 220-500 ng. Sequencing was carried out using blood. This TCR derives from a human donor with active COVID-19.

The CDR3 nucleotides are TGTGCCAGCAGTTACGGACAGGGGGCGCCCGGAAACACCATATATTTT. Amino acids: CASSYGQGAPGNTIYF. The rearrangement links TRBV6-5 to TRBJ1-3; 11 nucleotides line up with TRBD1. Germline assignment: CDR1 MNHEY and CDR2 SVGAGI. The length of the CDR3 is 16 residues. Trimming took 2 bases from V and 4 from J; bases not matched to a gene: 4.